The 16 T cell receptor beta chains below all came from one sample that was sequenced in a study of TIL therapy for anti-PD-1-resistant metastatic lung cancer. Time point meaning: pre-treatment sample, taken before nivolumab and TIL therapy. The libraries were made with immunoSEQ v3. Assay: immunoSEQ multiplex PCR; the TCRdb copy retains only in-frame clones and omits some. This sample has 55,000 to 60,000 clones, with 73% found just once. Sequencing used blood, obtained at baseline. These receptors all stem from a person between 30 and 79 years old with non-small cell lung cancer.

V usage is TRBV5-1 and J usage is TRBJ2-7; 12 positions agree with TRBD1. CDR3 length: 14 amino acids. Germline values: CDR1 SGHRS, CDR2 YFSETQ. V lost 4 bases, J lost 5 bases, and 4 bases stayed unmatched. The CDR3 protein is CASSGGTGGDEQYF. CDR3 bases: TGCGCCAGCAGCGGCGGGACAGGGGGCGACGAGCAGTACTTC.

The chain carries TRBV23-1 and TRBJ1-5; D is perhaps TRBD1 (6 bases). TRBV23-1 is given ORF status, its function remaining uncertain. This CDR3 spans 13 amino acids. V shed 9 bases and J shed 4 bases, with 13 bases lying between them. CDR3 nucleotides: TGCGCCAGTCGGGGGCCACTTAATCAGCCCCAGCATTTT. Amino acid sequence: CASRGPLNQPQHF.

The chain recombines TRBV7-2 with TRBJ1-4; no clear D gene. CDR1 is SGHTA and CDR2 is FQGNSA in the germline V gene. This CDR3 region has 15 residues. The ends were cut back, 2 bases at V and 7 bases at J, with 14 bases in the middle. CDR3 residues: CASSLTNGMGEKLFF. The CDR3 DNA follows: TGTGCCAGCAGCTTAACGAATGGTATGGGTGAAAAACTGTTTTTT.

The V and J genes are TRBV6-1 and TRBJ2-3; D unclear. CDR1 is MNHNS, CDR2 SASEGT, per germline. The CDR3 is made up of 12 amino acids. Trimming shortened V by 5 bases and J by 3 bases, and 6 bases separated the two germline ends. The CDR3 DNA reads as TGTGCCAGCAGTAGGGCGACAGATACGCAGTATTTT. Its protein is CASSRATDTQYF.

This rearrangement joins TRBV28 to TRBJ2-7; D may be TRBD1 (6 bases). The CDR3 extends over 17 amino acids. The V end lost 6 bases, the J end lost 0 bases, and 21 bases lay between the germline ends. Per the germline V gene, CDR1 is MDHEN and CDR2 is SYDVKM. The CDR3 reads CASSFSQSGTPSYEQYF. The CDR3 DNA follows: TGTGCCAGCAGCTTTTCCCAATCCGGGACACCCTCCTACGAGCAGTACTTC.

The CDR3 DNA sequence: TGTGCCAGCAGCTTAGCCGGGAGCAGAAACACCGGGGAGCTGTTTTTT. Its protein is CASSLAGSRNTGELFF. The chain joins TRBV7-9 to TRBJ2-2; D is possibly TRBD2 (6 bases). V was shortened by 0 bases and J by 2 bases, with 10 bases between the two germline ends. Germline V CDR1 and CDR2: SEHNR, FQNEAQ (reference sequence). The CDR3 loop spans 16 amino acids.

This clone was seen just once. The genes are TRBV30 and TRBJ2-2; D not resolved. The V gene's germline CDR1 is GTSNPN and CDR2 SVGIG (reference sequence). The CDR3 totals 12 residues. V lost 4 bases to trimming and J lost 3 bases, with 6 bases between them. The CDR3 DNA reads TGTGCCTGGACCCCGGACACCGGGGAGCTGTTTTTT. This codes for CAWTPDTGELFF.

This chain connects TRBV5-6 to TRBJ2-7; tentatively, D is TRBD1 (6 bases). The CDR3 is 14 residues long. Germline CDR1 is SGHDT and CDR2 is YYEEEE. With 4 bases removed from V and 0 bases from J, the gap between germline ends came to 11 bases. For the CDR3, the DNA is TGTGCCAGCAGCAAGACAGGCCTCTCCTACGAGCAGTACTTC. It yields the protein CASSKTGLSYEQYF.

The chain has TRBV5-4 and TRBJ2-5; the D gene could be TRBD1 or TRBD2 (5 bases each). Germline V gene sequence: CDR1 SGHNT, CDR2 YYREEE (reference sequence). The CDR3 sequence is 16 residues long. Trimming stripped 4 bases from V and 0 bases from J, with 16 bases between. The DNA for the CDR3 is TGTGCCAGCAGCCCGGGGACCGATCGGTACCAAGAGACCCAGTACTTC. Its translation is CASSPGTDRYQETQYF. The full variable domain, in which reference TRBV5-4 and TRBJ2-5 provide the parts outside the CDR3, is ETGVTQSPTHLIKTRGQQVTLRCSSQSGHNTVSWYQQALGQGPQFIFQYYREEENGRGNFPPRFSGLQFPNYSSELNVNALELDDSALYLCASSPGTDRYQETQYFGPGTRLLVL.

J is TRBJ2-1 and V is TRBV7-3, with D perhaps assigned TRBD1 or TRBD2 (5 bases each). This CDR3 has 16 amino acids. CDR1 SGHTA and CDR2 FQGTGA come from the germline V gene. The V end lost 5 bases, the J end lost 0 bases, and 14 bases lay between the germline ends. The CDR3 DNA sequence: TGTGCCAGCAGCCCGACGGGACCGAGCTCCTACAATGAGCAGTTCTTC. Amino acids: CASSPTGPSSYNEQFF.

The rearrangement joins TRBV2 to TRBJ1-2; unclear D gene. The CDR3 consists of 14 residues. V lost 1 base, J lost 8 bases, and 14 bases lay in between. Germline V gene sequence: CDR1 SNHLY, CDR2 FYNNEI. The CDR3 bases are TGTGCCAGCAGTGAAGTCGGTCCCTTAGACGGCTACACCTTC. Translated, it gives CASSEVGPLDGYTF.

This chain uses TRBV7-2 with TRBJ1-5; D is undetermined. Germline lookup yields CDR1 SGHTA and CDR2 FQGNSA. This CDR3 spans 14 amino acids. With 5 bases removed from V and 9 bases from J, the gap between germline ends came to 17 bases. CDR3 sequence (DNA): TGTGCCAGCAGCCCAGGTAGGACTACCTGGCCCCAGCATTTT. Residues: CASSPGRTTWPQHF.

This chain uses TRBV11-2 with TRBJ2-7, with 7 bases identical to TRBD1. The germline CDR1 and CDR2 sequences are SGHAT and FQNNGV. CDR3 length: 13 residues. The J segment lost 2 bases and the V segment lost 5 bases, leaving 3 bases of the junction unmatched. CDR3: CASSRQGTYEQYF. The CDR3 coding sequence is TGTGCCAGCAGCCGACAGGGAACCTACGAGCAGTACTTC.

Note on this clone: Additional DNA sequences in this sample encode the identical CDR3. This chain connects TRBV30 to TRBJ1-5, with 8 bases that match TRBD1. The trim removed 2 bases at V and 2 bases at J, leaving 2 bases unmatched. Looked up from germline, CDR1 is GTSNPN and CDR2 is SVGIG (reference sequence). The length of the CDR3 is 14 residues. The CDR3 DNA follows: TGTGCCTGGAGTCTGGGACAGGGCAATCAGCCCCAGCATTTT. Its translation is CAWSLGQGNQPQHF.

CDR3 bases: TGTGCCAGCAGCTTGGTGACAGGGACCACCGGGGAGCTGTTTTTT. Translating it yields CASSLVTGTTGELFF. The rearrangement joins TRBV5-5 to TRBJ2-2; TRBD1 matches 7 bases. The germline CDR1 and CDR2 sequences are SGHKS and YYEKEE (reference sequence). The CDR3 extends over 15 amino acids. The J segment lost 4 bases and the V segment lost 0 bases, leaving 3 bases of the junction unmatched.

The V and J genes are TRBV2 and TRBJ2-7, with 7 bases matching TRBD1. Trimming at V came to 6 bases and at J to 2 bases, leaving 7 bases not matched to a gene. Germline V gene data show CDR1 as SNHLY and CDR2 as FYNNEI. There are 14 residues in the CDR3. CDR3 nucleotides: TGTGCCAGCAGCATTGACAGGGTGACCTACGAGCAGTACTTC. Translated, it gives CASSIDRVTYEQYF.